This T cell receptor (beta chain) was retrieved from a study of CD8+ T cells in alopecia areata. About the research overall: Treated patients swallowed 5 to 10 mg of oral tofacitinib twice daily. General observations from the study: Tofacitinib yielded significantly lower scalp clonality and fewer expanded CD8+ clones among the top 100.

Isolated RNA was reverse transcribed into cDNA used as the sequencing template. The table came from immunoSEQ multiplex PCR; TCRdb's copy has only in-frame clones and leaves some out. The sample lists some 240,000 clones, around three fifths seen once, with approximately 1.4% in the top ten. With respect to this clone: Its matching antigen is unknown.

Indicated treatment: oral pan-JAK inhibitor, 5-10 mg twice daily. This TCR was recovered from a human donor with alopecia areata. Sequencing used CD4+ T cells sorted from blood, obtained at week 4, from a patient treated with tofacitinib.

The CDR3 sequence is CASSRAVNTEAFF. CDR3 in DNA: TGTGCCAGCAGCCGGGCAGTGAACACTGAAGCTTTCTTT. The V call is TRBV7-9, the J call TRBJ1-1; D remains unclear. V gave up 5 bases and J gave up 0 bases, with 7 bases separating them. Germline V lookup: CDR1 SEHNR, CDR2 FQNEAQ (reference sequence). This CDR3 spans 13 amino acids.